Sequencing of this T cell receptor beta chain was carried out in a study of T cell repertoires in cytomegalovirus infection (dated by TCRdb to between 2018 and 2021). With respect to the entire study: The HLA type of each donor mattered for the analysis, because public TCR beta signatures pointed to carriage of CMV infection along with the matching HLA type. What the authors observed across the whole study: The ex vivo response was dominated by HLA-C-restricted CMV-specific TCR beta clonotypes, which also provided the single most frequent clonotype in two of eight donors. In both this cohort and an independent cohort of 352 donors, the cumulative frequency of public TCR beta family members distinguished carriers of CMV infection plus the relevant HLA type.

Sequencing took place on an Illumina HiSeq 1500. The public reads were reprocessed in TCRdb via fastp at Q25 and MiXCR, keeping in-frame beta chains. Each entry merges the rows of one CDR3 protein and shows their most common DNA and genes. The sample table contains about 530,000 distinct CDR3 sequences; only one count was recorded for about 25% of them. 13% of the sample lies in the top ten. The CDR1 and CDR2 encoded by the germline V gene are SGHDT and YYEEEE. The CDR3 measures 16 amino acids from cysteine to phenylalanine. CDR3 DNA is the only sequence kept; it has 48 bases, read in frame from the first base. Germline trimming amounts to 3 bases on V and 7 bases on J, with 13 as the count of junction bases outside the gene matches. Turning to this clonotype: The specificity of this receptor is unknown. Base quality data are lacking; no much larger clone is found one base away.

Sequences were obtained from PBMCs. The chain joins TRBV5-6 to TRBJ2-1, with TRBD2 identical over 7 junction bases. The sequence derives from a human donor in good health (CMV status not recorded). Some clones in this sample may be carry-over from other donors' samples. The base sequence is TGTGCCAGCAGCTCCCCGGGACTACTAGCTAAAAATGAGCAGTTCTTC. Its translation is CASSSPGLLAKNEQFF.